A selection of T cell receptor beta chains follows, all from one sample in a study of vaccination effects on CD4 cells after COVID-19. Repertoires were generated with immunoSEQ multiplex PCR, while TCRdb's copy carries only in-frame clones and drops some. This table has roughly 23,000 clones, roughly four fifths appearing once. Their specific antigens are unknown. The sequences come from CD4+ T cells from PBMCs cultured with SARS-CoV-2 spike peptides, collected before COVID-19 vaccination. The origin of the receptors is a human donor who had a prior SARS-CoV-2 infection. CDR3s include the opening cysteine and the closing phenylalanine or tryptophan. D genes are given only for firm matches. Size is stated for part of the rows, as once, few or many counts, or as a class when the clone is expanded.

.	TRBV20-1	.	TRBJ1-2	14	TGCAGTGCTAGTGCCCCCGGACGACAGGCTAGCTACACCTTC	CSASAPGRQASYTF
.	TRBV11-2	.	TRBJ1-2	15	TGTGCCAGCAGCTCCCCACGATACTCAGGGGCTGGCTACACCTTC	CASSSPRYSGAGYTF
TRBD1	TRBV11-3	.	TRBJ2-2	16	TGTGCCAGCAGCCTAAGGACAGGGGGCGACACCGGGGAGCTGTTTTTT	CASSLRTGGDTGELFF
.	TRBV20-1	.	TRBJ2-5	11	TGCAGTGCTAGCCCCCGAGAGACCCAGTACTTC	CSASPRETQYF
.	TRBV4-1	.	TRBJ2-1	17	TGCGCCAGCAGCCAACAATGGACGAACGACCTTTACAATGAGCAGTTCTTC	CASSQQWTNDLYNEQFF
TRBD1	TRBV10-3	once	TRBJ2-3	16	TGTGCCATCAGTGATGCTACAGGGGCCGGCACAGATACGCAGTATTTT	CAISDATGAGTDTQYF
.	TRBV15	.	TRBJ2-5	14	TGTGCCACCAGCAGAGGATCGGGGAGGGAGACCCAGTACTTC	CATSRGSGRETQYF
.	TRBV24-1	.	TRBJ1-3	16	TGTGCCACCGCAACAGGGAGCCGTAGCTCTGGAAACACCATATATTTT	CATATGSRSSGNTIYF
.	TRBV18	few	TRBJ2-5	14	TGTGCCAGCTCACCACAGACCCAATTAGGGACCCAGTACTTC	CASSPQTQLGTQYF
.	TRBV19	.	TRBJ2-4	18	TGTGCCAGTAGTATAGATCTATTGGGGGGCCAACGCACAAACATTCAGTACTTC	CASSIDLLGGQRTNIQYF
TRBD2	TRBV11-3	.	TRBJ2-1	16	TGTGCCAGCAGCCAATGGGGCAGCGGGGGGATCAATGAGCAGTTCTTC	CASSQWGSGGINEQFF
TRBD2	TRBV7-2	.	TRBJ2-7	15	TGTGCCAGCAGCTTACAGGCGGGGGGCTCCTACGAGCAGTACTTC	CASSLQAGGSYEQYF
.	TRBV7-6	.	TRBJ2-1	15	TGTGCCAGCAGCCTTAGCGGCCTCCTTAACAATGAGCAGTTCTTC	CASSLSGLLNNEQFF
.	TRBV28	few	TRBJ1-5	15	TGTGCCAGCAGTTTAATGGACAGTCCTAATCAGCCCCAGCATTTT	CASSLMDSPNQPQHF
TRBD2	TRBV7-2	once	TRBJ2-5	17	TGTGCCAGCAGCCCCCAAATGGGACTAGCGGGGGGGGAGACCCAGTACTTC	CASSPQMGLAGGETQYF
TRBD2	TRBV18	.	TRBJ2-3	15	TGTGCCAGCTCGGGGACTAGCGGATTCACAGATACGCAGTATTTT	CASSGTSGFTDTQYF
.	TRBV30	.	TRBJ2-1	14	TGTGCCTGGAGTGTATTTGGTCGGGCCCGGATCGGGTTCTTC	CAWSVFGRARIGFF
.	TRBV3-1/TRBV3-2	.	TRBJ1-2	14	TGTGCCAGCAGCCAAAGAGGGGTCTACTATGGCTACACCTTC	CASSQRGVYYGYTF
.	TRBV30	.	TRBJ1-5	13	TGTGCCTGGAGTCCGGGGGCCGGGCAGCCCCAGCATTTT	CAWSPGAGQPQHF
.	TRBV14	.	TRBJ2-1	14	TGTGCCAGCAGCCAAGATTGGGCAGAAACTGAGCAGTTCTTC	CASSQDWAETEQFF
.	TRBV7-2	.	TRBJ2-7	14	TGTGCCAGCAGCCCATGGACGGGAGCTAGGGAGCAGTACTTC	CASSPWTGAREQYF
TRBD2	TRBV18	.	TRBJ2-1	15	TGTGCCAGCTCGCCAGCGGGGAGCCCCTACAATGAGCAGTTCTTC	CASSPAGSPYNEQFF
TRBD2	TRBV7-3	once	TRBJ2-7	14	TGTGCCAGCAGCTTAACGGGAGGGCCGGGCGAGCAGTACTTC	CASSLTGGPGEQYF
.	TRBV6-2/TRBV6-3	.	TRBJ2-7	12	TGTGCCAGCAGTCAGAACTCCTACGAGCAGTACTTC	CASSQNSYEQYF
.	TRBV11-2	.	TRBJ2-7	14	TGTGCCAGCAGCTTAGTCGGCACCACCTACGAGCAGTACTTC	CASSLVGTTYEQYF
TRBD1	TRBV6-5	.	TRBJ2-2	15	TGTGCCAGCGGACGACGACAGGGTGGCACCGGGGAGCTGTTTTTT	CASGRRQGGTGELFF
TRBD2	TRBV5-1	.	TRBJ2-1	16	TGCGCCAGCAGCCCTACCGGGACTAGCGGATACAATGAGCAGTTCTTC	CASSPTGTSGYNEQFF
TRBD1	TRBV7-8	.	TRBJ1-5	15	TGTGCCAGCAGCCACGGACAGGGCCACAATCAGCCCCAGCATTTT	CASSHGQGHNQPQHF
.	TRBV2	.	TRBJ1-2	12	TGTGCCAGCAGTGCCAGGGGCTATGGCTACACCTTC	CASSARGYGYTF
TRBD2	TRBV29-1	.	TRBJ2-1	18	TGCAGCGTTGAAGGAGTCGGGCTAGCGGGATTAAGCTTCAATGAGCAGTTCTTC	CSVEGVGLAGLSFNEQFF
TRBD2	TRBV19	.	TRBJ2-3	23	TGTGCCAGTAGTCAACCGTGGACTAGCGGGGCGAACCTACCCACCAGCCGCACAGATACGCAGTATTTT	CASSQPWTSGANLPTSRTDTQYF
.	TRBV29-1	.	TRBJ1-2	14	TGCAGCGTTGAGCGACAGACAGGATATTTGGGCTACACCTTC	CSVERQTGYLGYTF
.	TRBV6-2/TRBV6-3	.	TRBJ1-5	12	TGTGCCAGCAGTCCCAGAGATCAGCCCCAGCATTTT	CASSPRDQPQHF
.	TRBV2	.	TRBJ1-5	16	TGTGCCAGCAGTGAATTAGGTACGGTAGGCAATCAGCCCCAGCATTTT	CASSELGTVGNQPQHF
TRBD2	TRBV7-2	.	TRBJ2-1	19	TGTGCCAGCAGCTTAGTGAGGGGGGTAGGTAGCGGGAGGTGGAATGAGCAGTTCTTC	CASSLVRGVGSGRWNEQFF
.	TRBV5-1	.	TRBJ1-6	16	TGCGCCAGCAGCCTCCAAGGGAGCTCCTATAATTCACCCCTCCACTTT	CASSLQGSSYNSPLHF
.	TRBV5-4	.	TRBJ2-5	18	TGTGCCAGCAGTTCTTCCCGAGGTGGTAGCGGCAACCAAGAGACCCAGTACTTC	CASSSSRGGSGNQETQYF
TRBD2	TRBV4-2	.	TRBJ2-4	18	TGTGCCAGCAGCCGACTCGCCCGGGAGGGCGGGATAAAAAACATTCAGTACTTC	CASSRLAREGGIKNIQYF
.	TRBV12-3/TRBV12-4	.	TRBJ1-2	13	TGTGCCAGCAGTCAAGTCCCCCCTTATGGCTACACCTTC	CASSQVPPYGYTF
TRBD1	TRBV4-2	.	TRBJ1-1	15	TGTGCCAGCAGCCAAGAGGGACAGGGCGACACTGAAGCTTTCTTT	CASSQEGQGDTEAFF
.	TRBV7-9	.	TRBJ1-1	15	TGTGCCAGCAGCTTAGGGCGACTCATGAACACTGAAGCTTTCTTT	CASSLGRLMNTEAFF
.	TRBV5-1	.	TRBJ1-2	13	TGCGCCAGCAGCTTGGAATGGGGGGGTGGCTACACCTTC	CASSLEWGGGYTF
TRBD1	TRBV5-1	.	TRBJ2-1	16	TGCGCCAGCAGCTCAGGACAGGGTGTAGCCTACAATGAGCAGTTCTTC	CASSSGQGVAYNEQFF
TRBD1	TRBV18	.	TRBJ1-2	14	TGTGCCAGCTCACGAACGACAGGGGTGGATGGCTACACCTTC	CASSRTTGVDGYTF
.	TRBV9	.	TRBJ2-2	14	TGTGCCAGCAGCCCGGGGCCGAACACCGGGGAGCTGTTTTTT	CASSPGPNTGELFF
.	TRBV11-2	.	TRBJ2-7	12	TGTGCCAGCAGCAGCATGTCCGGGGAGCAGTACTTC	CASSSMSGEQYF
TRBD1	TRBV9	.	TRBJ2-1	14	TGTGCCAGCAGCGCACAGGGACAGGGCAATGAGCAGTTCTTC	CASSAQGQGNEQFF
TRBD2	TRBV11-3	few	TRBJ2-1	14	TGTGCCAGCAGCTTCGCGGGGGCCTACAATGAGCAGTTCTTC	CASSFAGAYNEQFF